This paragraph covers one T cell receptor (beta chain) sequence. Its antigen is as yet unknown. The entry originates in a study of identifying expanded T cells in peripheral blood. Trimming shortened V by 3 bases and J by 1 base, and 13 bases separated the two germline ends. The CDR3 is 16 residues long. CDR1 and CDR2 from the germline V gene are LNHDA and SQIVND (reference sequence). Assay used: immunoSEQ multiplex PCR; TCRdb lists only in-frame clones, some missing. The data show tens of thousands of clones, 65% to 85% seen once. Overall study results and limits: Technical replicates showed around 1.1 changed clones; roughly two weeks 15 to 20; four weeks 19.

The sequenced sample was blood. The clonotype originates from a person aged 18 to 70 in good health. The chain carries TRBV19 and TRBJ2-1, with a weak D call TRBD2 (6 bases). The CDR3 DNA follows: TGTGCCAGTAGTATCACCGCTGGGGGGTCCTACAATGAGCAGTTCTTC. It specifies CASSITAGGSYNEQFF.